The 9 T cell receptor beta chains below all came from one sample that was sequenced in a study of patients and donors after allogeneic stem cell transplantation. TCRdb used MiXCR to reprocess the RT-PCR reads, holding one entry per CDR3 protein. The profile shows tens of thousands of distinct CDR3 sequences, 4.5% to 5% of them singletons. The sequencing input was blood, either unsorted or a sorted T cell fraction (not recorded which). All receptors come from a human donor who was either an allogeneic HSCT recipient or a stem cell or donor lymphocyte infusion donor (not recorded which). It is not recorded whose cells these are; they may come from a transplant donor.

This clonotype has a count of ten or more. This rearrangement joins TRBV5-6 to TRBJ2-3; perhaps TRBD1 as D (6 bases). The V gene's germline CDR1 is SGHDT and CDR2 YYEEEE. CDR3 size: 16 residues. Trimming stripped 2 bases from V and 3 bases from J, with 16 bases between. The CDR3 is CASSFVGQFETDTQYF. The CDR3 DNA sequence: TGTGCCAGCAGCTTCGTTGGACAGTTCGAGACAGATACGCAGTATTTT.

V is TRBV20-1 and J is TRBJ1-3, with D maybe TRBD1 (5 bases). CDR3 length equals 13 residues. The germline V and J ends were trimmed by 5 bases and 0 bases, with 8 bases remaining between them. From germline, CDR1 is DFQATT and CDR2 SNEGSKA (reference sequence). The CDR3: CSARQSSGNTIYF. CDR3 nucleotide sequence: TGCAGTGCTCGACAGAGCTCTGGAAACACCATATATTTT.

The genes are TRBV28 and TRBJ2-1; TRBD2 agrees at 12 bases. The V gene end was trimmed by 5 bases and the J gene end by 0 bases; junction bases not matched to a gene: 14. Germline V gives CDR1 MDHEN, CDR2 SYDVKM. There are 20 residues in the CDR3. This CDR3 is CASSPRPGTSGRSSYNEQFF. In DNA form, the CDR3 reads TGTGCCAGCAGTCCCCGACCCGGGACTAGCGGGCGCAGCTCCTACAATGAGCAGTTCTTC.

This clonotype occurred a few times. The CDR3 region has the DNA TGTGCCAGCAGCTTGGGTGGGGCCGAGGGAACTGAAGCTTTCTTT. This translates into CASSLGGAEGTEAFF. The chain has TRBV5-4 and TRBJ1-1, with a tentative D call TRBD1 (5 bases). Trimming shortened V by 0 bases and J by 5 bases, and 14 bases separated the two germline ends. This CDR3 has 15 amino acids. From germline, CDR1 is SGHNT and CDR2 YYREEE (reference sequence).

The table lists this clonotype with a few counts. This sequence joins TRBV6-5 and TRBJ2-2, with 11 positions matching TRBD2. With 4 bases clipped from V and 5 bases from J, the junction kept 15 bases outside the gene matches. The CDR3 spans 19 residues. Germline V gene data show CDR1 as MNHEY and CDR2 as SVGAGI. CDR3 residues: CASSSPSAGTSGLTGELFF. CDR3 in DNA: TGTGCCAGCAGTTCCCCCTCAGCAGGGACTAGCGGACTTACCGGGGAGCTGTTTTTT.

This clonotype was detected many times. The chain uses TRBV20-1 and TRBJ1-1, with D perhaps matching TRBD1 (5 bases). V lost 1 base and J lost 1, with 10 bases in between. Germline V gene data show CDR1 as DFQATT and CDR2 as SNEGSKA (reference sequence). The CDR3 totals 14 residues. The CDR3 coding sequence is TGCAGTGCTAGAGCCCCCGGGGGGAACACTGAAGCTTTCTTT. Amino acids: CSARAPGGNTEAFF.

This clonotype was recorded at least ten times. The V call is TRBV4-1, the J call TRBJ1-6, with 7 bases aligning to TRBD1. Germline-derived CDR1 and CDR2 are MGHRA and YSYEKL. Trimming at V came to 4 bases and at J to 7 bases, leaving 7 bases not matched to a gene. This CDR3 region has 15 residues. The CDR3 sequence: CASSPYRDSNSPLHF. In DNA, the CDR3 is TGCGCCAGCAGCCCCTACCGGGACAGCAATTCACCCCTCCACTTT.

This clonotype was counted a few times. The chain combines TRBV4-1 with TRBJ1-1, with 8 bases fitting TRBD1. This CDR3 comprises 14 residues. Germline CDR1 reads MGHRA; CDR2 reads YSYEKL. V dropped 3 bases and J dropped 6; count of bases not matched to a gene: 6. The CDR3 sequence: CASSHWDRSSEAFF. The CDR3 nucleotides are TGCGCCAGCAGCCACTGGGACAGGTCCTCTGAAGCTTTCTTT.

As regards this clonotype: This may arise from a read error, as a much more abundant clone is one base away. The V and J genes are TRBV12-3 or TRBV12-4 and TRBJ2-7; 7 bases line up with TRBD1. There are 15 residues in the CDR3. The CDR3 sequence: CASSRTRGKSSEQYF. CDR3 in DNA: TGTGCCAGCAGCAGGACCAGGGGGAAGTCCTCCGAGCAGTACTTC.